The present TCR beta chain was sequenced within a study of blood T cell repertoires in COVID-19. V lost 4 bases to trimming and J lost 9 bases; unmatched junction nucleotides: 6. Germline V gene data show CDR1 as SGHTA and CDR2 as FQGNSA. The CDR3 is made up of 15 amino acids. Original handling: Amplification with reference gene primers provided the estimates of nucleated cell counts. TCRdb keeps only in-frame clones here, not all; method: immunoSEQ multiplex PCR. V, J and clone size were drawn from that table, and D and trimming were deduced from the DNA. The data contain 45,000 to 65,000 clones, roughly 90% of them singletons.

The sequence was collected from a man aged 45 to 65 with acute or convalescent COVID-19. Specimen: peripheral blood. The chain recombines TRBV7-2 with TRBJ1-6; 10 nucleotides line up with TRBD1. The CDR3 here is CASSYLTGGGSPLHF. DNA of the CDR3: TGTGCCAGCAGCTACCTGACAGGGGGCGGTTCACCCCTCCACTTT.